A single T cell receptor (beta chain) is shown here with its context. The repertoire was sequenced with immunoSEQ multiplex PCR; TCRdb's copy has only in-frame clones and lacks some. The table lists about 68,000 clones, about 82% of them singletons. The source of the sample is a study of OX40 agonist ivuxolimab in advanced cancers. Study-wide background: With a range of about 20 to 79, age averaged approximately 60 years, and 70% to 85% were male. Partial responses were observed in three patients, of whom one had hepatocellular carcinoma and two had cutaneous melanoma.

The V gene lost 0 bases and the J gene lost 2 bases, with 11 bases spanning the gap. The CDR3 is 15 residues long. Looked up from germline, CDR1 is MNHEY and CDR2 is SVGAGI. The receptor's source is an adult with an advanced solid tumor such as melanoma, head and neck, liver or kidney cancer. The sequenced sample was CD4+ or CD8+ T cells sorted from blood, obtained in a trial of the OX40 agonist ivuxolimab. The chain has TRBV6-5 and TRBJ2-7, with D perhaps matching TRBD1 (6 bases). CDR3 amino acids: CASSYSGDKAYEQYF. In DNA form, the CDR3 reads TGTGCCAGCAGTTACTCGGGGGACAAGGCCTACGAGCAGTACTTC.